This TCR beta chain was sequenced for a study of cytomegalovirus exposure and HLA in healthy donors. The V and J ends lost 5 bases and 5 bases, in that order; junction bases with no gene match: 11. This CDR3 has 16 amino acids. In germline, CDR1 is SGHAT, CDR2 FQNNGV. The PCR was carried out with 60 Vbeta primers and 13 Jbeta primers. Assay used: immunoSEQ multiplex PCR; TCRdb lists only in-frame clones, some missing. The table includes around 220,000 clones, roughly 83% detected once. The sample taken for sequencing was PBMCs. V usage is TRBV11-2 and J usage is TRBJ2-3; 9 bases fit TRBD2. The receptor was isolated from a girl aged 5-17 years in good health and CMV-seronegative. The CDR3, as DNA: TGTGCCAGCAGCCCTATTAGCGGGGGTCTACGAGATACGCAGTATTTT. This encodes CASSPISGGLRDTQYF.